The subject of this entry is one T cell receptor beta chain. Its antigen is not known. The table came from immunoSEQ multiplex PCR; TCRdb's copy has only in-frame clones and leaves some out. The table lists nearly 100,000 clones, 70% to 80% of them singletons. The data derive from a study of cytotoxic CD8 clonotypes in ibrutinib-treated CLL. The TCR beta libraries used 1.5 to 2 micrograms of genomic DNA that came from cryopreserved PBMCs. The CDR3 contains 15 residues. Germline V lookup: CDR1 MRHNA, CDR2 SNTAGT. V lost 2 bases and J lost 5; bases outside the gene matches: 7. Overall study results and limits: Baseline values of clonality outstripped age-matched healthy donors and followed circulating CD8+ T-cell counts. Clonality went up at the time of ibrutinib response, stayed stable in sustained remission, and later dropped back toward its baseline level at progression.

The rearrangement joins TRBV6-4 to TRBJ2-7, with 9 bases that match TRBD2. This TCR was sampled from a human donor with chronic lymphocytic leukemia. Sequencing was performed on PBMCs, taken after 12 months of ibrutinib treatment. This CDR3 is CASSDKAGGGHEQYF. The CDR3 coding sequence is TGTGCCAGCAGTGACAAGGCGGGAGGGGGCCACGAGCAGTACTTC.